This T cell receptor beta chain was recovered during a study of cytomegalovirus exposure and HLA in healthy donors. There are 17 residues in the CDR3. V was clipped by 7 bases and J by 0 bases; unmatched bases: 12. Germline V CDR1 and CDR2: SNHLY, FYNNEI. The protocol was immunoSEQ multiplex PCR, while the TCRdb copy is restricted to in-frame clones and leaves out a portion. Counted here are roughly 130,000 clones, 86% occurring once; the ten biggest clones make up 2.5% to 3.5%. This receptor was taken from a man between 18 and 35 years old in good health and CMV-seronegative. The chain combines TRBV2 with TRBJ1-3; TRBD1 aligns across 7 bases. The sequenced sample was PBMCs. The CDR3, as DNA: TGTGCCAGCACCTCAAGAACAGGGGTCCTCTCTGGAAACACCATATATTTT. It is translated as CASTSRTGVLSGNTIYF.